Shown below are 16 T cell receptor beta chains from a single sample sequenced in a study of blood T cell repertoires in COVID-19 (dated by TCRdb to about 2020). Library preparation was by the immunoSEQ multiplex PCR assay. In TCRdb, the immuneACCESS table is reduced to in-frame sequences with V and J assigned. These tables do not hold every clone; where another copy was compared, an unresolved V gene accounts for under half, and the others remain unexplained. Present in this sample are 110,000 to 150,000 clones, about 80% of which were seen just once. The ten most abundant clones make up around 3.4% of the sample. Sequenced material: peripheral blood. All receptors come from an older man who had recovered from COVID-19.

Written as DNA, the CDR3 is TGTGCCAGCAGCTTGACGGCGGGAACCTACAATGAGCAGTTCTTC. It codes for CASSLTAGTYNEQFF. The rearrangement links TRBV5-4 to TRBJ2-1; D is perhaps TRBD2 (6 bases). This CDR3 spans 15 amino acids. Germline CDR1 reads SGHNT; CDR2 reads YYREEE (reference sequence). V was trimmed by 1 base and J by 2 bases, leaving 10 bases between them. Supplemented by reference TRBV5-4 and TRBJ2-1, the full variable domain reads ETGVTQSPTHLIKTRGQQVTLRCSSQSGHNTVSWYQQALGQGPQFIFQYYREEENGRGNFPPRFSGLQFPNYSSELNVNALELDDSALYLCASSLTAGTYNEQFFGPGTRLTVL.

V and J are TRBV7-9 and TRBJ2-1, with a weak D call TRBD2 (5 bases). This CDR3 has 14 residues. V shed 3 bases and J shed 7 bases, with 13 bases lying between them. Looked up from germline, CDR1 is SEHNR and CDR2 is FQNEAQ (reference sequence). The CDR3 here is CASSFRGLANEQFF. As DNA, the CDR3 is TGTGCCAGCAGCTTTAGAGGGCTAGCTAATGAGCAGTTCTTC.

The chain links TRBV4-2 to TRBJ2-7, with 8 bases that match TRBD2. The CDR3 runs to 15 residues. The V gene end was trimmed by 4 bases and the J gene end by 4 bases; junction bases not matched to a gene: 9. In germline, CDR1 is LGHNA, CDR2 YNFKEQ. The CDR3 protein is CASSPSAGESYEQYF. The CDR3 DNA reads TGTGCCAGCAGCCCCTCAGCGGGAGAATCGTACGAGCAGTACTTC.

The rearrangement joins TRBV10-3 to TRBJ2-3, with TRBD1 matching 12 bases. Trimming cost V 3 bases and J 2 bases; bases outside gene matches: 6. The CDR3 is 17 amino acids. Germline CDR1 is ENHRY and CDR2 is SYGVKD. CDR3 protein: CAISDSGTGGATDTQYF. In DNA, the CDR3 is TGTGCCATCAGTGACTCCGGGACAGGGGGCGCCACAGATACGCAGTATTTT.

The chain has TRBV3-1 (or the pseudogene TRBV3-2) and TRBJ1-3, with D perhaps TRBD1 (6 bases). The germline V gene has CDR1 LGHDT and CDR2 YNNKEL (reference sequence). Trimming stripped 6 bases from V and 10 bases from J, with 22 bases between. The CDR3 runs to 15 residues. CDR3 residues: CASSVHTGSRETIYF. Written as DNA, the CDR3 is TGTGCCAGCAGTGTGCATACAGGGAGTCGCGAGACCATATATTTT.

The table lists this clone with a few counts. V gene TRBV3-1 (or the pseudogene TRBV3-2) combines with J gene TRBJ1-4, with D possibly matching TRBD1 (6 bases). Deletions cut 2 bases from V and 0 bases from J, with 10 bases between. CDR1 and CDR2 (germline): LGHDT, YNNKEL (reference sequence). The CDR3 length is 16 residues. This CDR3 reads CASSQLGAATNEKLFF. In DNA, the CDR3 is TGTGCCAGCAGCCAATTGGGGGCTGCAACTAATGAAAAACTGTTTTTT.

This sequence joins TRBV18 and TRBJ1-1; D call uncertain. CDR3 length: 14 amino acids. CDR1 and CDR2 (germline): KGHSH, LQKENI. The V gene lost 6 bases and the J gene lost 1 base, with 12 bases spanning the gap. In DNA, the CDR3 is TGTGCCAGCTCCCCCAAAGGCGGGAACACTGAAGCTTTCTTT. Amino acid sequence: CASSPKGGNTEAFF.

CDR3: CASGEQGGAGANVLTF. The CDR3 coding sequence is TGTGCCAGCGGGGAGCAAGGGGGAGCGGGGGCCAACGTCCTGACTTTC. The chain recombines TRBV2 with TRBJ2-6, with D possibly TRBD1 on 6 matching bases. This CDR3 region has 16 residues. Trimming pared 8 bases from V and 4 bases from J, leaving 18 bases between. Germline V gene lookup returns CDR1 SNHLY and CDR2 FYNNEI.

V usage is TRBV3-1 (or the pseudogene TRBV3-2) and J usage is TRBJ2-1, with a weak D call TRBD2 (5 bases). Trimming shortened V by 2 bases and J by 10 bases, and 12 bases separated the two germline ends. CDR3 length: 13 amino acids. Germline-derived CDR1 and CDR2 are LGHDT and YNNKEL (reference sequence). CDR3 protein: CASSQQFGGEQFF. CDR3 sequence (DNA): TGTGCCAGCAGCCAACAATTTGGAGGAGAGCAGTTCTTC.

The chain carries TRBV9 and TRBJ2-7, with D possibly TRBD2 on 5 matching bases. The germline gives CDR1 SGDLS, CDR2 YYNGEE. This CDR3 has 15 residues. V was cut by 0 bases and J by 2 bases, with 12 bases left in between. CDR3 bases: TGTGCCAGCAGCGTAGGAGGAGGCAGCACCTACGAGCAGTACTTC. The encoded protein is CASSVGGGSTYEQYF.

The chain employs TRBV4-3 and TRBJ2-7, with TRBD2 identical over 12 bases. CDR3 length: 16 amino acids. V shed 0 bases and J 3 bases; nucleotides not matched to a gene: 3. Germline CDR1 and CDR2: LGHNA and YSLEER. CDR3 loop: CASSQEGTSGYYEQYF. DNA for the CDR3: TGCGCCAGCAGCCAAGAAGGGACTAGCGGGTACTACGAGCAGTACTTC.

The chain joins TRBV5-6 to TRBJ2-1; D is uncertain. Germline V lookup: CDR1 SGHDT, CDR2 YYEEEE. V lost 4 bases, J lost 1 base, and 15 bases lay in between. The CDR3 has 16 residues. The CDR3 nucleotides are TGTGCCAGCAGCCGGAGACTTCTGGGTTCCTACAATGAGCAGTTCTTC. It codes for CASSRRLLGSYNEQFF.

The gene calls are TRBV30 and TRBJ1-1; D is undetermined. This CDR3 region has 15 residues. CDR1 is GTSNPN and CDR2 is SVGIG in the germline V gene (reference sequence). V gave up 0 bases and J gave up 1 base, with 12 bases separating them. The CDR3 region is CAWSVNSHWNTEAFF. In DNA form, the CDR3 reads TGTGCCTGGAGTGTAAACAGCCATTGGAACACTGAAGCTTTCTTT.

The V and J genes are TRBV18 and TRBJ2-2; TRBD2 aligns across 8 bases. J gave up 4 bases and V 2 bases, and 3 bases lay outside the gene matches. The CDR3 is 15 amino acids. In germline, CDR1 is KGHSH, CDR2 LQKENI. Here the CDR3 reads CASSPGTSLTGELFF. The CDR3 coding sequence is TGTGCCAGCTCACCAGGGACTAGTCTCACCGGGGAGCTGTTTTTT. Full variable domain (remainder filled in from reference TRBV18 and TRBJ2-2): NAGVMQNPRHLVRRRGQEARLRCSPMKGHSHVYWYRQLPEEGLKFMVYLQKENIIDESGMPKERFSAEFPKEGPSILRIQQVVRGDSAAYFCASSPGTSLTGELFFGEGSRLTVL.

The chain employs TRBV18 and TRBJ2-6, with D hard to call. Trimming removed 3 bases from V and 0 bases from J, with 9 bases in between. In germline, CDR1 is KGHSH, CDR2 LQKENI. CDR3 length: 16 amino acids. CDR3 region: CASSPLLSSGANVLTF. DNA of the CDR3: TGTGCCAGCTCACCCCTCCTCTCCTCTGGGGCCAACGTCCTGACTTTC.

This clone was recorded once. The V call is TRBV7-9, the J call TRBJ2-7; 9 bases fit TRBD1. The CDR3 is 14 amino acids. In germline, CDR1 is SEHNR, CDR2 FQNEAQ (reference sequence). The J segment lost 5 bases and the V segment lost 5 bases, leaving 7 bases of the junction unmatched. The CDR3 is CASSRRDRAHEQYF. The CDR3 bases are TGTGCCAGCAGCCGCCGGGACAGGGCCCACGAGCAGTACTTC.